This T cell receptor beta chain was recovered during a study of cytomegalovirus exposure and HLA in healthy donors. Study-level background: The roughly 100 million unique TCR beta sequences, from around 200 million T cells, were found by an earlier analysis.

As concerns this clone: Its antigen remains unidentified.

60 Vbeta and 13 Jbeta primers were used in PCR. Some clones are missing from TCRdb's copy, which holds only in-frame ones; the method was immunoSEQ multiplex PCR. The table has around 130,000 clones, approximately 82% seen once. Study-level findings and limits: Some highly shared sequence variants likely arose as a pipeline artifact. Whilst most TCR sequences proved rare, a subset of public TCRs occurred across many donors.

Sequencing was done on a sample of PBMCs. The receptor was isolated from a woman aged 18-29 years in good health and CMV-seropositive.

The chain's CDR3 is CASSYSEDPREEQYF. CDR3 coding DNA: TGTGCCAGCAGTTACTCGGAGGACCCCCGGGAGGAGCAGTACTTC. This sequence joins TRBV6-5 and TRBJ2-7, with D perhaps TRBD2 (6 bases). Trimming took 0 bases from V and 7 from J, leaving 16 bases between them. Germline CDR1 reads MNHEY; CDR2 reads SVGAGI. This CDR3 has 15 residues.